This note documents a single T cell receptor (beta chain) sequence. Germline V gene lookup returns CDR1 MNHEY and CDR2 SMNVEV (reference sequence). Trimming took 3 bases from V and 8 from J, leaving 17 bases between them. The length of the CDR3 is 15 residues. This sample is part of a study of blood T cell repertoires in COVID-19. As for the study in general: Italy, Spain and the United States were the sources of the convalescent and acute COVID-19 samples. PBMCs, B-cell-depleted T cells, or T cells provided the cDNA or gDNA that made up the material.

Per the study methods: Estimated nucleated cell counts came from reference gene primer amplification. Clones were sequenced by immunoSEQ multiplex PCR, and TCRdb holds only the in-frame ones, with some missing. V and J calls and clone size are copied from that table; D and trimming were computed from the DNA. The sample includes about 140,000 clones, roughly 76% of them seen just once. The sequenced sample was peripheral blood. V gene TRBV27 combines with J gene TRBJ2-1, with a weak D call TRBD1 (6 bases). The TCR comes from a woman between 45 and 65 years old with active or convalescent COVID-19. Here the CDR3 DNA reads TGTGCCAGCAGTTTGAGGCGGGCCCAGGGGCATGAGCAGTTCTTC. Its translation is CASSLRRAQGHEQFF.